The T cell receptor beta chain under discussion was sequenced for a study of blood T cell repertoires in COVID-19. Study as a whole: The study counted Cohort 3 donors as recovered given two negative PCRs, clearance, or symptom resolution.

This study enrolled people aged about 18 to 100 from roughly 24 US geographic areas. Assignments of participants to cohorts depended upon their own reported clinical history. The repertoire was sequenced with immunoSEQ multiplex PCR; TCRdb's copy has only in-frame clones and lacks some. This repertoire shows under 200,000 clones, 79% found once; its top ten account for roughly 20%. This receptor was identified in a woman in her sixties or seventies in a cohort exposed to, infected with or recovered from COVID-19 (not recorded which). Source material: PBMCs or T cells enriched from blood (not recorded which).

The chain's CDR3 is CASSLVLGSGRGSGNTIYF. The CDR3, as DNA: TGTGCCAGCAGCTTGGTATTGGGCTCTGGCAGGGGCTCTGGAAACACCATATATTTT. The gene calls are TRBV5-4 and TRBJ1-3; D possibly corresponds to TRBD1 (6 bases). The length of the CDR3 is 19 residues. Germline loops: CDR1 SGHNT, CDR2 YYREEE (reference sequence). Trimming removed 0 bases from V and 0 bases from J, with 19 bases in between.